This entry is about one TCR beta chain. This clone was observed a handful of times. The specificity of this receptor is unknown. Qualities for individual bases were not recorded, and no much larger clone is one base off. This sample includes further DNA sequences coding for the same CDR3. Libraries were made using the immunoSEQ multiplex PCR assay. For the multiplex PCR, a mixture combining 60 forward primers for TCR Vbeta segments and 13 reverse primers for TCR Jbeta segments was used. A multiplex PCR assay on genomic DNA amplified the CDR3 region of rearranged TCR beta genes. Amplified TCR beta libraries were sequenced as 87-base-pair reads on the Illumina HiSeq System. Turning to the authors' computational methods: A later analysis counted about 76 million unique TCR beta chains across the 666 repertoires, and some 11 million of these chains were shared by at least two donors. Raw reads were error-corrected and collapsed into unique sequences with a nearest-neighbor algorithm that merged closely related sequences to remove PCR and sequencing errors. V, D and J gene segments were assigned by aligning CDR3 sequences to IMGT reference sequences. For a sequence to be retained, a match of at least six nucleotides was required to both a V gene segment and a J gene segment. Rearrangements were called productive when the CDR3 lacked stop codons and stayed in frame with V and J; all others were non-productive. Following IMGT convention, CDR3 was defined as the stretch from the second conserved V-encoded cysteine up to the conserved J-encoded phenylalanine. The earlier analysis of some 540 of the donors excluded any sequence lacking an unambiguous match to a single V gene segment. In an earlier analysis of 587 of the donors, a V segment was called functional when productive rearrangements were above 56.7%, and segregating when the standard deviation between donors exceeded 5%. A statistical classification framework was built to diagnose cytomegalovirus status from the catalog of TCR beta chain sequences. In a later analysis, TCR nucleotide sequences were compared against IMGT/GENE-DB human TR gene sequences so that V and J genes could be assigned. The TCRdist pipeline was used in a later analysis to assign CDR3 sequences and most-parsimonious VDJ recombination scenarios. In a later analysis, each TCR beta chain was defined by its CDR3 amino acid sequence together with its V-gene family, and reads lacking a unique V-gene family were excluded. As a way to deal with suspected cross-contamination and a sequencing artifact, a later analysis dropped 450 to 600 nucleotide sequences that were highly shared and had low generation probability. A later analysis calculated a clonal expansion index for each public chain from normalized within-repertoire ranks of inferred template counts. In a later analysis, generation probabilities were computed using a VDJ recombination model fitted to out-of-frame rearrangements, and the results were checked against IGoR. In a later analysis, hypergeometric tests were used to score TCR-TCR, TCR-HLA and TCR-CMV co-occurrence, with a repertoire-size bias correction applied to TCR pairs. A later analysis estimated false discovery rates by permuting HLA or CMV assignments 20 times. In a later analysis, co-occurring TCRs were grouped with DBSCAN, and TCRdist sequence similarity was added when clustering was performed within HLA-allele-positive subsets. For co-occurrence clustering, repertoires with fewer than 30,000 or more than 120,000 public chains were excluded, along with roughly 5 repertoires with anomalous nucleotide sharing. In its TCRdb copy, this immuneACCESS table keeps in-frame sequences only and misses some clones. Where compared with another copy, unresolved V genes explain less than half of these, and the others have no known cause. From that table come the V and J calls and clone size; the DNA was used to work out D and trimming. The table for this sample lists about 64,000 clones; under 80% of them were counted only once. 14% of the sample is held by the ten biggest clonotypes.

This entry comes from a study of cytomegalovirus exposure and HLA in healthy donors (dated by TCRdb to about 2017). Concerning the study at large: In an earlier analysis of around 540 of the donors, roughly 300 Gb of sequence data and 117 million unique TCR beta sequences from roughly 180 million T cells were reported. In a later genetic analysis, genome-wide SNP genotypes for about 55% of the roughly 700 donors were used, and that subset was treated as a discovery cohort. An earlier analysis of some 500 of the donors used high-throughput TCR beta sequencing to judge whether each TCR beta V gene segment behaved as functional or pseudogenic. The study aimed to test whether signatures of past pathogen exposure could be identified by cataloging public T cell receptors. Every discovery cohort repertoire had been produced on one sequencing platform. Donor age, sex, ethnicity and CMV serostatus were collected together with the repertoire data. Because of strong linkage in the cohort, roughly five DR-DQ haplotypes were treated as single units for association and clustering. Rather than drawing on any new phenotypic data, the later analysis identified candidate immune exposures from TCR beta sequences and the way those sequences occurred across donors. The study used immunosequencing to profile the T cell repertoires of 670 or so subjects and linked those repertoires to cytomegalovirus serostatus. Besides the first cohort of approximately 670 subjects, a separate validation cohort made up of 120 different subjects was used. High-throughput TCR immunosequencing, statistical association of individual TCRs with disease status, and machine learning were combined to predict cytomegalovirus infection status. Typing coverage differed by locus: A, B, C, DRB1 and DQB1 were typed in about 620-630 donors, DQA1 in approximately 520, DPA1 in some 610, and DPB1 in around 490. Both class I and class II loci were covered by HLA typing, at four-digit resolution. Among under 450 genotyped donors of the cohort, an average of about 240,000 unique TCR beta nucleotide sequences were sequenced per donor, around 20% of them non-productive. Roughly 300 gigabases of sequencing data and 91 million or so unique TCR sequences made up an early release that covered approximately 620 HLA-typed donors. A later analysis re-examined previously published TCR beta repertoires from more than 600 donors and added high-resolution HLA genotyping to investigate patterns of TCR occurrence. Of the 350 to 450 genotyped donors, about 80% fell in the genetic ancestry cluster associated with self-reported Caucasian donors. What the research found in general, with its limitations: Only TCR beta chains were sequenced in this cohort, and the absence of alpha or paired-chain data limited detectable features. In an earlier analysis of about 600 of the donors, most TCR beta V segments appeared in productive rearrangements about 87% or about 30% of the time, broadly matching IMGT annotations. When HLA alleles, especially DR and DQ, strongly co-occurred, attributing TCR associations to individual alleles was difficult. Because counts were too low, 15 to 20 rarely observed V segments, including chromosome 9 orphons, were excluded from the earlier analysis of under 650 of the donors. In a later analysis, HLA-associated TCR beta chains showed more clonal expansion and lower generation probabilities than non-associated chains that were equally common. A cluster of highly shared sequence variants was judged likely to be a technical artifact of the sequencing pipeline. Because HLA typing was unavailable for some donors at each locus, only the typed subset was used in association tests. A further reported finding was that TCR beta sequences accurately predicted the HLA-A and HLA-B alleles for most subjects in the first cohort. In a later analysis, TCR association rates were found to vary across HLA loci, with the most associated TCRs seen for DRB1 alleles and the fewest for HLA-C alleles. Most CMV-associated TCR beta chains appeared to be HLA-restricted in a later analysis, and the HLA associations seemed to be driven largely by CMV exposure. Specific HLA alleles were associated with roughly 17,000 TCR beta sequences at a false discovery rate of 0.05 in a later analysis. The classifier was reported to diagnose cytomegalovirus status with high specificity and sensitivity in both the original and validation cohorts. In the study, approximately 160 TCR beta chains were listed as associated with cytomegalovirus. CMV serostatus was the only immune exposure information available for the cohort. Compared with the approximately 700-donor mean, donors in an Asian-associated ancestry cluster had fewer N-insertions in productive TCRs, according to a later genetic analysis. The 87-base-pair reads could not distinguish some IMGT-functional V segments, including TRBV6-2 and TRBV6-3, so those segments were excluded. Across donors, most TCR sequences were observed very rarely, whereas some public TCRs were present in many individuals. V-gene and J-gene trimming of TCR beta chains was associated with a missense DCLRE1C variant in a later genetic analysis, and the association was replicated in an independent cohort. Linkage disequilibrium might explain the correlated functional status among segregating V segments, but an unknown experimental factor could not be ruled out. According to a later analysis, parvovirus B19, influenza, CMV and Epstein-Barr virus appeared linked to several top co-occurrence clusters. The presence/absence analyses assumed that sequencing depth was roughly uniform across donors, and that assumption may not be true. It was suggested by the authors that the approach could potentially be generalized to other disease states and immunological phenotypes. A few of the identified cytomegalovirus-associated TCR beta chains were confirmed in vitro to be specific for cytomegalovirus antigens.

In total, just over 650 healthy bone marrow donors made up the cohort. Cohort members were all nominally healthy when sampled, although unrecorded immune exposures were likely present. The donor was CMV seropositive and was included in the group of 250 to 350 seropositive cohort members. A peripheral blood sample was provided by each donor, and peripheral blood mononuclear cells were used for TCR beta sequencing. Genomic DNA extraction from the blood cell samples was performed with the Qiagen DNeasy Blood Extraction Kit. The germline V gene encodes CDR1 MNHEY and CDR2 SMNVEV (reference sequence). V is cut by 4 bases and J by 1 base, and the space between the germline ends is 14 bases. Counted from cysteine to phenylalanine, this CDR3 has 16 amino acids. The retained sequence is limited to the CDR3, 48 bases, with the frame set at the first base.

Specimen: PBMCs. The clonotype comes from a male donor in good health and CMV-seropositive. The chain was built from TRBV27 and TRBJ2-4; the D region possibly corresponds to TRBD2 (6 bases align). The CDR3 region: CASSSRGTGAKNIQYF. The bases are TGTGCCAGCAGTTCTCGGGGGACGGGGGCCAAAAACATTCAGTACTTC.